This T cell receptor (beta chain) was recorded in a study of Graves' ophthalmopathy and Graves' hyperthyroidism. Study background: Untreated patients at initial diagnosis provided peripheral blood.

Amplification of TCR beta CDR3 regions used RNA transcripts. After a first-round RT-PCR with HTBI primers, a second-round multiplex PCR was run. TCRdb re-called the multiplex PCR reads with MiXCR, one entry per CDR3 protein. The table shows more than 300,000 distinct CDR3 sequences, with about a sixth occurring only once. Points from the study as a whole: In predicting ophthalmopathy progression, the model reached about 69% sensitivity and about 73% specificity.

The term stable hyperthyroidism indicated an absence of ophthalmopathy within 18 months of follow-up. Trimming at V came to 7 bases and at J to 7 bases, leaving 8 bases not matched to a gene. The CDR3 is made up of 13 amino acids. CDR1 and CDR2 (germline): SNHLY, FYNNEI. This clonotype has ten or more counts. The antigen remains unidentified. The J gene is TRBJ2-7, the V gene TRBV2, with 9 bases matching TRBD1. The source material was peripheral blood. The sequence came from an adult woman with stable Graves' hyperthyroidism. The CDR3 region is CASTTRGQGEQYF. DNA of the CDR3: TGTGCCAGCACCACGAGAGGACAGGGGGAGCAGTACTTC.